Each of the 21 T cell receptor beta chains below was sequenced from the same sample in a study of PD-L1 blockade in urothelial cancer. Data came from immunoSEQ multiplex PCR; TCRdb stores just in-frame clones and leaves some out. The sample holds about 63,000 clones; around 81% are singletons and the top ten take 4.5% to 6%. The time point here: pretreatment peripheral blood. The sample in question was PBMCs, obtained around atezolizumab (anti-PD-L1) treatment. These receptors were obtained from a man between 65 and 80 years old with urothelial cancer.

This chain joins TRBV4-3 and TRBJ2-1; the D gene is possibly TRBD2 (5 bases). The V and J ends lost 1 base and 1 base respectively, with 11 bases between them. The CDR3 totals 16 residues. Germline assignment: CDR1 LGHNA and CDR2 YSLEER. CDR3 coding DNA: TGCGCCAGCAGCCAAGTTTCCAGCGGATCCTACAATGAGCAGTTCTTC. This translates into CASSQVSSGSYNEQFF.

The CDR3 here is CASSYSQGTYNSPLHF. The CDR3 nucleotides are TGTGCCAGCAGTTACTCCCAGGGCACCTATAATTCACCCCTCCACTTT. The V gene is TRBV6-5, the J gene TRBJ1-6, with TRBD1 as a possible D gene (5 bases). Trimming removed 0 bases at V and 2 bases at J, with 8 bases between. Germline-derived CDR1 and CDR2 are MNHEY and SVGAGI. CDR3 length: 16 amino acids.

The chain couples TRBV5-1 to TRBJ2-7; D perhaps matches TRBD2 (6 bases). CDR3 length: 13 amino acids. V shed 5 bases and J shed 3 bases, with 12 bases lying between them. Per germline, CDR1 SGHRS and CDR2 YFSETQ. CDR3 DNA: TGCGCCAGCAGAGTCTCGGAGGGCTACGAGCAGTACTTC. Its translation is CASRVSEGYEQYF. The full variable domain, completed using reference TRBV5-1 and TRBJ2-7, is KAGVTQTPRYLIKTRGQQVTLSCSPISGHRSVSWYQQTPGQGLQFLFEYFSETQRNKGNFPGRFSGRQFSNSRSEMNVSTLELGDSALYLCASRVSEGYEQYFGPGTRLTVT.

The rearrangement joins TRBV5-4 to TRBJ2-7; TRBD2 agrees at 7 bases. The V and J ends lost 4 bases and 0 bases, in that order; junction bases with no gene match: 7. The CDR3 totals 15 residues. Germline CDR1 reads SGHNT; CDR2 reads YYREEE (reference sequence). This CDR3 is CASSKEAGTSYEQYF. The CDR3 coding sequence is TGTGCCAGCAGCAAAGAAGCGGGGACCTCCTACGAGCAGTACTTC.

This clone was seen more than once but under ten times. The genes are TRBV2 and TRBJ1-5; 10 positions agree with TRBD1. Germline CDR1 is SNHLY and CDR2 is FYNNEI. The CDR3 loop spans 15 amino acids. V shed 5 bases, J shed 1 base, and the junction held 2 bases outside the gene matches. CDR3: CASSRQGASNQPQHF. The CDR3 DNA sequence: TGTGCCAGCAGTAGACAGGGGGCGAGCAATCAGCCCCAGCATTTT.

The J gene is TRBJ2-2, the V gene TRBV11-2, with TRBD2 matching 9 bases. This CDR3 is 17 amino acids long. Trimming removed 6 bases from V and 4 bases from J; junction bases left unmatched: 12. Germline CDR1 reads SGHAT; CDR2 reads FQNNGV. This CDR3 reads CASRRYRGREGTGELFF. The CDR3 DNA follows: TGTGCCAGCAGACGCTATCGCGGGAGGGAGGGCACCGGGGAGCTGTTTTTT. Filled out from reference TRBV11-2 and TRBJ2-2, the complete variable domain reads EAGVAQSPRYKIIEKRQSVAFWCNPISGHATLYWYQQILGQGPKLLIQFQNNGVVDDSQLPKDRFSAERLKGVDSTLKIQPAKLEDSAVYLCASRRYRGREGTGELFFGEGSRLTVL.

This sequence joins TRBV2 and TRBJ1-5, with D hard to call. The V end was cut by 3 bases, the J end by 2 bases, with 8 bases between. There are 14 residues in the CDR3. The germline V gene encodes CDR1 SNHLY and CDR2 FYNNEI. Here the CDR3 DNA reads TGTGCCAGCAGTGATCCTCGGGGCAATCAGCCCCAGCATTTT. Protein: CASSDPRGNQPQHF.

This clone was counted a single time. V gene TRBV5-4 combines with J gene TRBJ1-3; D might be TRBD1 (5 bases). V shed 4 bases and J shed 0 bases, with 8 bases lying between them. The length of the CDR3 is 14 residues. Per the germline V gene, CDR1 is SGHNT and CDR2 is YYREEE (reference sequence). CDR3 nucleotide sequence: TGTGCCAGCAGCACGACAGCCTCTGGAAACACCATATATTTT. It is translated as CASSTTASGNTIYF.

The chain combines TRBV5-1 with TRBJ1-5; 8 nucleotides align to TRBD1. Germline CDR1 reads SGHRS; CDR2 reads YFSETQ. V lost 1 base and J lost 7; bases outside the gene matches: 10. This CDR3 is 16 amino acids long. The CDR3 nucleotides read TGCGCCAGCAGCTTGTTCCCCGACAGGGGTGGGCAGCCCCAGCATTTT. It codes for CASSLFPDRGGQPQHF.

This chain joins TRBV10-3 and TRBJ1-4; D not certain. The CDR3 has 13 amino acids. The ends were cut back, 6 bases at V and 8 bases at J, with 13 bases in the middle. Germline lookup yields CDR1 ENHRY and CDR2 SYGVKD. CDR3 in DNA: TGTGCCATCAGCCGGGGTGAGCGGGAAAAACTGTTTTTT. It specifies CAISRGEREKLFF.

The chain couples TRBV11-2 to TRBJ2-5, with D perhaps matching TRBD2 (6 bases). Looked up from germline, CDR1 is SGHAT and CDR2 is FQNNGV. This CDR3 contains 14 residues. Deletions cut 6 bases from V and 1 base from J, with 12 bases between. CDR3 in amino acids: CASRSAGGQETQYF. The CDR3 DNA reads TGTGCCAGCAGATCAGCGGGCGGCCAAGAGACCCAGTACTTC. The whole variable domain, remainder taken from reference TRBV11-2 and TRBJ2-5, is EAGVAQSPRYKIIEKRQSVAFWCNPISGHATLYWYQQILGQGPKLLIQFQNNGVVDDSQLPKDRFSAERLKGVDSTLKIQPAKLEDSAVYLCASRSAGGQETQYFGPGTRLLVL.

This clone was seen only once. This chain connects TRBV9 to TRBJ1-2; D perhaps matches TRBD1 (6 bases). CDR3 length: 13 amino acids. The ends were cut back, 4 bases at V and 8 bases at J, with 15 bases in the middle. Germline CDR1 SGDLS, CDR2 YYNGEE. Written as DNA, the CDR3 is TGTGCCAGCAGCAGGGGGGGGGAAAGAGGCTACACCTTC. It codes for CASSRGGERGYTF.

The chain links TRBV12-5 to TRBJ2-7; weak D call: TRBD1 (6 bases). V lost 5 bases to trimming and J lost 2 bases, with 22 bases between them. The CDR3 has 17 residues. Germline V gene sequence: CDR1 LGHNT, CDR2 FRNRAP. The CDR3 region has the DNA TGTGCTAGTGGTATCCGGGACACCTTCTACAGACCCTACGAGCAGTACTTC. This encodes CASGIRDTFYRPYEQYF.

The chain links TRBV2 to TRBJ1-2, with D unresolved. Germline V lookup: CDR1 SNHLY, CDR2 FYNNEI. The V and J ends lost 1 base and 1 base respectively, with 7 bases between them. The CDR3 is 14 amino acids. The CDR3 DNA reads as TGTGCCAGCAGTGAAGTTCGGGGTAACTATGGCTACACCTTC. Protein sequence: CASSEVRGNYGYTF. The whole variable domain, filled in from reference TRBV2 and TRBJ1-2, reads EPEVTQTPSHQVTQMGQEVILRCVPISNHLYFYWYRQILGQKVEFLVSFYNNEISEKSEIFDDQFSVERPDGSNFTLKIRSTKLEDSAMYFCASSEVRGNYGYTFGSGTRLTVV.

The chain carries TRBV5-1 and TRBJ1-1; maybe TRBD1 (6 bases). Germline V gives CDR1 SGHRS, CDR2 YFSETQ. The CDR3 is made up of 14 amino acids. Trimming took 4 bases from V and 6 from J, leaving 16 bases between them. The CDR3 nucleotides read TGCGCCAGCAGCCTTCTGCAGGGGACCTCTGAAGCTTTCTTT. Its protein product is CASSLLQGTSEAFF.

J is TRBJ1-1 and V is TRBV6-1, with 7 bases that match TRBD1. The CDR3 is 14 amino acids. The germline V gene has CDR1 MNHNS and CDR2 SASEGT. V trimming: 7 bases; J trimming: 1 base; junction bases outside the gene matches: 6. The CDR3 here is CASIPQGGNTEAFF. CDR3 nucleotide sequence: TGTGCCAGCATTCCCCAGGGGGGGAACACTGAAGCTTTCTTT.

This chain links TRBV6-6 with TRBJ2-1; a possible D gene is TRBD1 (6 bases). The CDR3 loop spans 13 amino acids. Deletions cut 7 bases from V and 5 bases from J, with 12 bases between. CDR1 MNHNY and CDR2 SVGAGI come from the germline V gene (reference sequence). The CDR3 DNA is TGTGCCAGCAAGGAAGGACAGAACAATGAGCAGTTCTTC. Amino acid sequence: CASKEGQNNEQFF.

The V gene is TRBV2, the J gene TRBJ2-2, with 16 bases aligning to TRBD2. The CDR3 length is 16 residues. The ends lost 6 bases at V and 7 bases at J; junction bases unmatched: 5. Germline CDR1 and CDR2: SNHLY and FYNNEI. The CDR3 sequence: CASSAGLAGGNGELFF. The CDR3 nucleotides read TGTGCCAGCAGCGCGGGACTAGCGGGAGGGAACGGGGAGCTGTTTTTT.

This chain uses TRBV11-2 with TRBJ2-5; the D gene is possibly TRBD1 (6 bases). Germline V lookup: CDR1 SGHAT, CDR2 FQNNGV. The V gene lost 5 bases and the J gene lost 0 bases, with 7 bases spanning the gap. The CDR3 covers 13 residues. The CDR3 loop is CASSRDNQETQYF. The CDR3 bases are TGTGCCAGCAGCCGGGACAACCAAGAGACCCAGTACTTC. Full variable domain (remainder filled in from reference TRBV11-2 and TRBJ2-5): EAGVAQSPRYKIIEKRQSVAFWCNPISGHATLYWYQQILGQGPKLLIQFQNNGVVDDSQLPKDRFSAERLKGVDSTLKIQPAKLEDSAVYLCASSRDNQETQYFGPGTRLLVL.

This clone was observed a few times. This chain links TRBV4-1 with TRBJ2-1; TRBD2 might be the D (5 bases). This CDR3 is built from 16 residues. Trimming shortened V by 0 bases and J by 0 bases, and 9 bases separated the two germline ends. Germline V gene lookup returns CDR1 MGHRA and CDR2 YSYEKL. The CDR3 sequence is CASSQDYRGSYNEQFF. In nucleotides, the CDR3 is TGCGCCAGCAGCCAAGATTACCGGGGCTCCTACAATGAGCAGTTCTTC.

The rearrangement joins TRBV27 to TRBJ2-5, with D perhaps matching TRBD2 (5 bases). Germline-derived CDR1 and CDR2 are MNHEY and SMNVEV (reference sequence). The CDR3 extends over 14 amino acids. V gave up 4 bases and J gave up 4 bases, with 13 bases separating them. CDR3: CASSSLAGSETQYF. In DNA, the CDR3 is TGTGCCAGCAGTTCCCTGGCGGGCTCAGAGACCCAGTACTTC.